One and the same sample provided the 3 T cell receptor beta chains below, sequenced in a study of CD8+ T cells in alopecia areata. Extracted from the samples, RNA was reverse transcribed into cDNA to serve as the sequencing template. Produced via immunoSEQ multiplex PCR; TCRdb's table is partial and in-frame only. This sample has 130,000 or so clones, with about 50% found just once. What was sequenced was NKG2D-low CD8+ T cells sorted from blood. These TCRs come from a human donor with alopecia areata.

The table lists this clone with a count of one. The chain carries TRBV30 and TRBJ2-1, with TRBD2 matching 7 bases. Per germline, CDR1 GTSNPN and CDR2 SVGIG (reference sequence). The CDR3 extends over 11 amino acids. Trimming cost V 4 bases and J 7 bases; bases outside gene matches: 1. This chain's CDR3 is CAWTSGNEQFF. Written as DNA, the CDR3 is TGTGCCTGGACTAGCGGAAATGAGCAGTTCTTC.

This clone came up a few times. V usage is TRBV29-1 and J usage is TRBJ2-7; D might be TRBD1 (5 bases). Germline V lookup: CDR1 SQVTM, CDR2 ANQGSEA. V was clipped by 4 bases and J by 2 bases, with 12 bases between them. The CDR3 contains 13 residues. The CDR3 spells CSVVTAQTYEQYF. The CDR3 nucleotides are TGCAGCGTTGTGACAGCACAAACCTACGAGCAGTACTTC.

This chain links TRBV5-6 with TRBJ2-7, with D tentatively TRBD1 (7 bases). The CDR3 extends over 15 amino acids. The germline V and J ends were trimmed by 4 bases and 4 bases, with 18 bases remaining between them. CDR1 and CDR2 (germline): SGHDT, YYEEEE. CDR3 protein: CASSLGGTVGYEQYF. The CDR3 DNA follows: TGTGCCAGCAGCCTCGGAGGGACAGTAGGGTACGAGCAGTACTTC.